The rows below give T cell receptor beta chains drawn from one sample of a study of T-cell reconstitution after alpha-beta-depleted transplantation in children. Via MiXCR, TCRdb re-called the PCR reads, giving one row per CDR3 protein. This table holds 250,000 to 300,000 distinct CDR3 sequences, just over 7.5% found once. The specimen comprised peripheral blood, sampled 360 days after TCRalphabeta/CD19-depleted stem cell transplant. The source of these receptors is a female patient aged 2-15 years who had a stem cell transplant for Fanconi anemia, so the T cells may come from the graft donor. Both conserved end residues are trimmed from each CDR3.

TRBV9 ASSAKLGQGMADADTQY
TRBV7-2 ASSTPGGRTDTQY
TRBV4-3 ASSQVRGRWAGNTIY
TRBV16 ASSQSSSGIKKLYEQY
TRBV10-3 AISEWDSARETQY
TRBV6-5 ASSYSPGGGGETNEKLF
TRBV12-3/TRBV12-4 ASTVAGEETQY
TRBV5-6 ASSFYEGSVTGELF
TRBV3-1 ASSQGGMNTEAF
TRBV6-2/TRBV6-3 ATANYNEQF